These T cell receptor beta chains were read from a single sample in a study of blood T cell repertoires in COVID-19. Method: immunoSEQ multiplex PCR; TCRdb's copy keeps in-frame clones and lacks some. The sample gives about 190,000 clones, roughly 86% of which show up once; around 8.6% is in the top ten. The sample taken for sequencing was PBMCs or T cells enriched from blood (not recorded which). The receptors stem from a woman aged 30 to 39 who had recovered from COVID-19. The CDR3 runs from the conserved cysteine through the conserved F or W. Fields, in order: D gene, V gene, J gene, clone size, CDR3 DNA, CDR3 protein. A D gene is named only where the DNA matches it firmly. Expanded clones get a size class; other rows say once, few or many, or leave the size out.

TRBD1	TRBV19	TRBJ2-3	NA	TGTGCCAGTAGTAGTGGGGCAGGGGGTAACACAGATACGCAGTATTTT	CASSSGAGGNTDTQYF
NA	TRBV5-1	TRBJ1-3	many	TGCGCCAGCAGACTTGATGCTGATGGAAACACCATATATTTT	CASRLDADGNTIYF
NA	TRBV14	TRBJ2-2	NA	TGTGCCAGCAGCCAAGTCGTATGGGGGGTGACCGGGGAGCTGTTTTTT	CASSQVVWGVTGELFF
TRBD1	TRBV19	TRBJ1-5	NA	TGTGCCAGTAGGGGGACAGGGACTAGCAATCAGCCCCAGCATTTT	CASRGTGTSNQPQHF
NA	TRBV10-3	TRBJ2-1	NA	TGTGCCATCAGTTACCCTAGCGTGGGGAACAATGAGCAGTTCTTC	CAISYPSVGNNEQFF
TRBD1	TRBV10-3	TRBJ2-6	NA	TGTGCCATCAGTGGGGGAGCGACAGGGGGTACATTCTCTGGGGCCAACGTCCTGACTTTC	CAISGGATGGTFSGANVLTF
TRBD1	TRBV28	TRBJ2-7	NA	TGTGCCAGCAGTTCCGGGACAGGACTCCTTACGAGACCTTACGAGCAGTACTTC	CASSSGTGLLTRPYEQYF
TRBD1	TRBV18	TRBJ1-4	NA	TGTGCCAGCTCCCCGGGACAGGGGGCTAGTGAAAAACTGTTTTTT	CASSPGQGASEKLFF
NA	TRBV7-9	TRBJ1-4	once	TGTGCCAGCAGCCACAGGAGTAATGAAAAACTGTTTTTT	CASSHRSNEKLFF
NA	TRBV9	TRBJ2-7	NA	TGTGCCAGCAGCGTAGCTAGCACTTCATACGAGCAGTACTTC	CASSVASTSYEQYF
NA	TRBV11-2	TRBJ2-1	NA	TGTGCCAGCAGCTCAGATACTTGGAGCTCCTACAATGAGCAGTTCTTC	CASSSDTWSSYNEQFF
NA	TRBV19	TRBJ2-5	NA	TGTGCCAGTAGTATCCTCTACGGAGCGGAACAAGAGACCCAGTACTTC	CASSILYGAEQETQYF
NA	TRBV27	TRBJ1-6	few	TGTGCCAGCAACCAATGGGGCACGTCTTATAATTCACCCCTCCACTTT	CASNQWGTSYNSPLHF
TRBD1	TRBV19	TRBJ2-5	NA	TGTGCCAGTACTGGGACAGCGACAGAGACCCAGTACTTC	CASTGTATETQYF